This T cell receptor (beta chain) appears in the sequencing data of a study of tumor-infiltrating lymphocytes in primary liver carcinoma. The wider study: Between 4.2 and 10 cm across, the tumors were all of stage T1-T3 N0M0.

Germline lookup yields CDR1 LGHNA and CDR2 YNFKEQ. The CDR3 contains 18 residues. Synthesis of TCR beta cDNA was carried out from 500 ng total RNA with a constant-region primer. Nested multiplex PCR, run for three rounds with slightly modified ARM-PCR, yielded TCR beta libraries. The two initial PCR rounds, ten to eleven cycles each, used TRBV1-TRBV30 forward and C-beta reverse primers. One entry per CDR3 protein, called by TCRdb with MiXCR from the multiplex PCR reads. The sample lists about 210,000 distinct CDR3 sequences, 65% occurring once. Unsorted whole blood yielded the blood RNA, and germline DNA was also extracted. A word on this clonotype: A read error may account for a junction end that differs from germline.

This receptor was taken from a woman aged 60-75 years with primary liver carcinoma and hepatitis B virus infection. Sequencing was performed on peripheral blood. The chain links TRBV4-2 to TRBJ2-3, with 9 bases matching TRBD2. The CDR3 DNA reads TGTGCCAGCAGCCTTACCGGGACTAGCCCGAGCCGTGCAGATACGCAGTTTTTT. Translating gives CASSLTGTSPSRADTQFF.